The clone carrying this T cell receptor beta chain was detected ten times or more. Its antigen is not identified. Disease duration under 2 months; hyperthyroidism patients were aged 18 to 65. Amplified TCR beta CDR3 regions derived from RNA transcripts. RT-PCR in the first round (using the HTBI primer set) targeted the TCR CDR3. TCRdb re-analysed the multiplex PCR reads in MiXCR, keeping a single row per CDR3 protein. The table includes 500,000 to 600,000 distinct CDR3 sequences, over 15% detected once. These data originate in a study of T cells in Graves' hyperthyroidism and ophthalmopathy. General study results and limits: Onset of ophthalmopathy came a median around 7.1 months after the model predicted it.

The CDR3 totals 15 residues. The germline CDR1 and CDR2 sequences are SEHNR and FQNEAQ (reference sequence). J gave up 5 bases and V 5 bases, and 4 bases lay outside the gene matches. This chain joins TRBV7-9 and TRBJ2-1, with 12 bases matching TRBD2. The receptor was isolated from a woman aged 18-30 years with Graves' hyperthyroidism. The sample taken for sequencing was blood. The CDR3 region is CASSVTSGGHNEQFF. The CDR3 DNA sequence: TGTGCCAGCAGCGTGACTAGCGGGGGTCACAATGAGCAGTTCTTC.